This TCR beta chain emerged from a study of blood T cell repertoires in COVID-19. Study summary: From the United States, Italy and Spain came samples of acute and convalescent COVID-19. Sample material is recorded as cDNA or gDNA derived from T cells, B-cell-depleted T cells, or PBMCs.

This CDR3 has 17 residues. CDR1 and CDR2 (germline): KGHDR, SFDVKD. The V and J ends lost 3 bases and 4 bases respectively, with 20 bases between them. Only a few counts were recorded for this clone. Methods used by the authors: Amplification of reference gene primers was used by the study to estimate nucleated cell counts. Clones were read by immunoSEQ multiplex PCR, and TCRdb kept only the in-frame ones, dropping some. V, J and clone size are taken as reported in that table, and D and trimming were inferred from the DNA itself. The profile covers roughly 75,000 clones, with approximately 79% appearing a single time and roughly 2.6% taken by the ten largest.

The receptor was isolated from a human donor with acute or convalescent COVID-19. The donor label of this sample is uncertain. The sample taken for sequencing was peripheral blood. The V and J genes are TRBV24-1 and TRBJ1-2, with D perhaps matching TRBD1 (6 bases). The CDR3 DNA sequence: TGTGCCACCAGTGATACCAAGACCGGGTTGGGGGCCTATGGCTACACCTTC. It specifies CATSDTKTGLGAYGYTF.